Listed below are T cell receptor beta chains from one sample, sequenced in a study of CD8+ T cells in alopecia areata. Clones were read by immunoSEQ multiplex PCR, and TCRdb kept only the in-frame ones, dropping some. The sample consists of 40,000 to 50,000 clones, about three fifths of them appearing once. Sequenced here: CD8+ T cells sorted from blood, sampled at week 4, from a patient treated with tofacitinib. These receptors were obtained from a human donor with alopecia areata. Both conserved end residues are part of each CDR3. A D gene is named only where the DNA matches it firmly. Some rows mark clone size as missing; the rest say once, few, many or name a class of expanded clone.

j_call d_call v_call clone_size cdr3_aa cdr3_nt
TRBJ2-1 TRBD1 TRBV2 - CASRLWDRGQYNEQFF TGTGCCAGCAGGCTCTGGGACAGGGGACAATACAATGAGCAGTTCTTC
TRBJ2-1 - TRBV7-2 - CASSPNGAYNEQFF TGTGCCAGCAGCCCAAATGGGGCCTACAATGAGCAGTTCTTC
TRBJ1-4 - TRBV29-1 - CSGGQNEKLFF TGCAGCGGAGGACAGAATGAAAAACTGTTTTTT
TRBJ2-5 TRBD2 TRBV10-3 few CAISEGSGGTRETQYF TGTGCCATCAGTGAGGGTAGCGGGGGGACAAGAGAGACCCAGTACTTC
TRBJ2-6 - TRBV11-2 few CASSDQQDRSSGANVLTF TGTGCCAGCAGCGACCAACAGGACAGAAGCTCTGGGGCCAACGTCCTGACTTTC
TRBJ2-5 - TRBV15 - CATSRVRQIQETQYF TGTGCCACCAGCAGAGTTCGGCAGATCCAAGAGACCCAGTACTTC
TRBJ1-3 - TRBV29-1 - CSARDRDSGNTIYF TGCAGCGCAAGGGACCGCGACTCTGGAAACACCATATATTTT
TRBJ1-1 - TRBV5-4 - CASSLTPGGTEAFF TGTGCCAGCAGCTTGACCCCCGGAGGGACCGAAGCTTTCTTT
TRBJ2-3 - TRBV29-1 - CSVATGDTDTQYF TGCAGCGTTGCGACAGGTGACACAGATACGCAGTATTTT
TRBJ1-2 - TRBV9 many CASSPPGRSTNYGYTF TGTGCCAGCAGCCCCCCGGGAAGATCAACTAACTATGGCTACACCTTC
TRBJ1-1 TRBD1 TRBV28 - CASSRTGGFPEAFF TGTGCCAGCAGTAGGACAGGGGGCTTCCCTGAAGCTTTCTTT
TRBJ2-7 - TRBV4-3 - CASSQGVTYEQYF TGCGCCAGCAGCCAAGGAGTGACCTACGAGCAGTACTTC
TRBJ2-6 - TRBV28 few CASSLDWANVLTF TGTGCCAGCAGTTTAGATTGGGCCAACGTCCTGACTTTC
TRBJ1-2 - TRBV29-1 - CSVERQHYGYTF TGCAGCGTTGAAAGACAGCACTATGGCTACACCTTC
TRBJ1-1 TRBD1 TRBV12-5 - CASGLRQGHTEAFF TGTGCTAGTGGTCTAAGACAGGGGCACACTGAAGCTTTCTTT
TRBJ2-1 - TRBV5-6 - CASSHGTLNEQFF TGTGCCAGCAGTCACGGGACTCTCAATGAGCAGTTCTTC
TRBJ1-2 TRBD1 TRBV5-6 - CASSQGTDLNYGYTF TGTGCCAGCAGCCAGGGGACAGACCTAAACTATGGCTACACCTTC
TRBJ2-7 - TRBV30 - CAWSPNSYEQYF TGTGCCTGGAGTCCTAACTCCTACGAGCAGTACTTC
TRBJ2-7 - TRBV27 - CASSPGGYEQYF TGTGCCAGCTCACCCGGGGGCTACGAGCAGTACTTC
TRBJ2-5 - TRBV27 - CASSFRDVGTQYF TGTGCCAGCAGTTTCCGGGATGTAGGGACCCAGTACTTC
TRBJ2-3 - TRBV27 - CASSTRMTDTQYF TGTGCCAGCAGTACCCGGATGACAGATACGCAGTATTTT
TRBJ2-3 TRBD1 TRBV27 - CASSSRDREFTDTQYF TGTGCCAGCAGTTCCCGGGACAGGGAATTCACAGATACGCAGTATTTT
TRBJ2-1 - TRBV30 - CAWSVLGVNEQFF TGTGCCTGGAGTGTATTGGGAGTCAATGAGCAGTTCTTC
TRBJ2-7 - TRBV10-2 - CASSEVEQYF TGCGCCAGCAGTGAAGTCGAGCAGTACTTC
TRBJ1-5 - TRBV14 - CASSQGGFQPQHF TGTGCCAGCAGCCAAGGAGGGTTTCAGCCCCAGCATTTT
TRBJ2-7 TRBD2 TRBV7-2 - CASSSGGRYEQYF TGTGCCAGCAGCTCGGGGGGAAGGTACGAGCAGTACTTC
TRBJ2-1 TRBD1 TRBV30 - CAWSPGQYNEQFF TGTGCCTGGAGCCCGGGACAGTACAATGAGCAGTTCTTC
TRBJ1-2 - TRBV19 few CASSAQGPSYGYTF TGTGCCAGTAGTGCACAGGGTCCGAGCTATGGCTACACCTTC
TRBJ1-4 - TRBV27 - CASGLATNEKLFF TGTGCCAGCGGCCTTGCAACTAATGAAAAACTGTTTTTT
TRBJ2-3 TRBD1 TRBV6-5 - CASRQGPANTQYF TGTGCCAGCAGACAGGGGCCCGCTAATACGCAGTATTTT
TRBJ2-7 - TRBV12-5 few CASGLGQSYEQYF TGTGCTAGTGGTTTGGGACAGTCCTACGAGCAGTACTTC
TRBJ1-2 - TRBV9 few CASSVERGDEANYGYTF TGTGCCAGCAGCGTAGAAAGGGGGGATGAAGCTAACTATGGCTACACCTTC
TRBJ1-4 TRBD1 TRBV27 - CASSHRGVGTNEKLFF TGTGCCAGCAGCCACAGGGGAGTGGGAACTAATGAAAAACTGTTTTTT
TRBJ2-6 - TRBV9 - CASSDNSGAGANVLTF TGTGCCAGCAGCGACAACTCAGGGGCTGGGGCCAACGTCCTGACTTTC
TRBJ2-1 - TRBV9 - CASSVANLGHGRFF TGTGCCAGCAGCGTAGCCAACCTGGGACATGGACGGTTCTTC
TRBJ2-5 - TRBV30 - CAWSVTGFETQYF TGTGCCTGGAGTGTCACCGGTTTTGAGACCCAGTACTTC
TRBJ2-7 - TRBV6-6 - CASSDSGVEQYF TGTGCCAGCAGTGATTCAGGGGTCGAGCAGTACTTC
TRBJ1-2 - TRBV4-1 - CASSQGPGGGSDGYTF TGCGCCAGCAGCCAAGGACCCGGAGGGGGAAGTGATGGCTACACCTTC
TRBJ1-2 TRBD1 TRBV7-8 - CASSLDRTGSYGYTF TGTGCCAGCAGCTTAGACCGGACAGGGTCCTATGGCTACACCTTC
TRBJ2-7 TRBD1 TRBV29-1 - CSVVPRDRGPYEQYF TGCAGCGTTGTTCCCCGGGACAGGGGACCCTACGAGCAGTACTTC
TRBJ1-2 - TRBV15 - CATSRAPGLNYGYTF TGTGCCACCAGCAGAGCCCCGGGACTCAACTATGGCTACACCTTC
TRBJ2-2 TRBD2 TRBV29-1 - CSVTGGTGELFF TGCAGCGTTACGGGAGGGACCGGGGAGCTGTTTTTT